Sequencing of this T cell receptor (beta chain) was carried out in a study of blood T cell repertoires in COVID-19. Study-level background: COVID-19 samples from acute and convalescent phases originated in the United States, Italy and Spain. The analysed material was cDNA or gDNA that came from T cells, B-cell-depleted T cells, or PBMCs.

The CDR3 length is 14 residues. CDR1 is SEHNR, CDR2 FQNEAQ, per germline (reference sequence). The V gene end was trimmed by 5 bases and the J gene end by 5 bases; junction bases not matched to a gene: 8. Each participant's cohort was designated according to participant-reported clinical history. Within the 2 weeks before study entry, each person in the exposed group met a COVID-19 case. The table came from immunoSEQ multiplex PCR; TCRdb's copy has only in-frame clones and leaves some out. The sample lists 200,000 to 300,000 clones; 90% were seen once. This chain links TRBV7-9 with TRBJ1-1, with 7 bases aligning to TRBD1. The specimen was PBMCs or T cells enriched from blood (not recorded which). The TCR sequence derives from a man aged 50 to 59 who had been exposed to COVID-19. In nucleotides, the CDR3 is TGTGCCAGCAGCCGAGTACAGGGGTCGACTGAAGCTTTCTTT. Its translation: CASSRVQGSTEAFF.